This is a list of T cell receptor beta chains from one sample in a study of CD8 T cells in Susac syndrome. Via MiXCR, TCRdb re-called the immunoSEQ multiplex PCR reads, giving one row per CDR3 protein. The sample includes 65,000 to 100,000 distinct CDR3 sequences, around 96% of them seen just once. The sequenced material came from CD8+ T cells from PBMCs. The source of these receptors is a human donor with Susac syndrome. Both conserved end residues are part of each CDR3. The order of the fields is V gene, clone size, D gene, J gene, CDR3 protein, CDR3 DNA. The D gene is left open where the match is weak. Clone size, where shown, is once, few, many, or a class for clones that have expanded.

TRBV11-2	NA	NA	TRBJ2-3	CASSFQGAADTQYF	TGTGCCAGCAGCTTCCAGGGTGCGGCAGATACGCAGTATTTT
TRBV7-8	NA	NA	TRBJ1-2	CASSLARGNYGYTF	TGTGCCAGCAGCTTAGCACGGGGAAACTATGGCTACACCTTC
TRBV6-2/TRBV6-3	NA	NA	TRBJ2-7	CASSSPTRDPYEQYF	TGTGCCAGCAGTTCCCCGACGCGGGATCCCTACGAGCAGTACTTC
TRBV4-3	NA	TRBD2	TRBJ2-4	CASSQGRLAGENIQYF	TGCGCCAGCAGCCAAGGACGACTAGCGGGAGAAAACATTCAGTACTTC
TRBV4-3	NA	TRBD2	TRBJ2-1	CASSLTGLAGREQFF	TGCGCCAGCAGCCTCACGGGACTAGCGGGGAGGGAGCAGTTCTTC
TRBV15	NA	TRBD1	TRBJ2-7	CATSRDGTGVREQYF	TGTGCCACCAGCAGAGATGGGACAGGGGTCCGCGAGCAGTACTTC
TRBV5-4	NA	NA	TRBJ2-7	CASSLGFYEQYF	TGTGCCAGCAGCTTGGGGTTCTACGAGCAGTACTTC
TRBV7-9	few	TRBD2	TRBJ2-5	CASVEGLAGQETQYF	TGTGCCAGCGTTGAGGGACTAGCGGGACAAGAGACCCAGTACTTC
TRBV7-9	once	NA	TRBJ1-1	CASSPTPGTMNTEAFF	TGTGCCAGCAGCCCCACCCCCGGGACGATGAACACTGAAGCTTTCTTT
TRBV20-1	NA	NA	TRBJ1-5	CSARDGSSSNQPQHF	TGCAGTGCTAGAGATGGGTCTAGTAGCAATCAGCCCCAGCATTTT